The rows below give T cell receptor beta chains drawn from one sample of a study of Ad26.COV2.S vaccination and SARS-CoV-2 variants. The data were produced by immunoSEQ multiplex PCR, yet TCRdb's version contains in-frame clones alone and is incomplete. This sample has 430,000 or so clones, with 75% to 90% found just once. Sequencing used peripheral blood, obtained in a trial of Ad26.COV2.S vaccine versus placebo. These receptors all come from a person aged 18 to 65 who received the Ad26.COV2.S COVID-19 vaccine or a placebo. The CDR3 runs from the conserved cysteine through the conserved F or W.

v_call cdr3_aa
TRBV2 CASSKGRAENIQYF
TRBV29-1 CSVLLPGNTIYF
TRBV18 CASSPNKSGNTIYF
TRBV5-1 CASSLDGSTGELFF
TRBV7-8 CASSIYGGLQETQYF
TRBV15 CATSRGRGYEQYF
TRBV6-5 CASSWASVGTTDTQYF
TRBV28 CASRYSGGTYNEQFF
TRBV18 CASSPPRGQGTNEKLFF
TRBV7-9 CASSFDPPNEQFF
TRBV5-5 CASSLELFPGNEQFF
TRBV28 CASSTGHLSYEQYF
TRBV6-6 CASSYYGGGKYTEAFF
TRBV9 CASSAHRNEQFF
TRBV5-8 CASSTGTGGLYSNQPQHF
TRBV7-2 CASSPMRGQGRGTIYF
TRBV9 CASSGPRARGYTDTQYF
TRBV6-2/TRBV6-3 CASSSVDRGPGGYTF
TRBV9 CASSVGGQGYEQYF
TRBV15 CATSGGDSSDEQYF
TRBV7-5 CVRSPPSTTGPTSYEQYF
TRBV7-2 CASSYTREDIQYF
TRBV3-1/TRBV3-2 CASSLFGSTDTQYF
TRBV19 CASQNHRGPTGYGYTF
TRBV7-3 CASRPRGGPGELFF
TRBV5-4 CASSPDRGQETQYF
TRBV9 CASSPHRGINEKLFF
TRBV2 CASGTDSETQYF
TRBV12-3/TRBV12-4 CASSLGQKNIQYF
TRBV19 CASSDPGQVNEKLFF
TRBV7-9 CASSPQPDYGYTF
TRBV27 CASSSYPDRRVYTNF
TRBV19 CASSKTGTVNEKLFF
TRBV5-1 CASSPSQGRNYGYTF
TRBV28 CASSLGEVGYTF
TRBV6-6 CASSASGNTIYF
TRBV7-9 CASSPGGISTDTQYF
TRBV4-1 CASSQEGSQPQHF
TRBV5-4 CASSLGVGTRAGYTF
TRBV6-2/TRBV6-3 CASSFRPGQPHGYTF
TRBV6-5 CASSYLDSANYGYTF
TRBV18 CASSPKASTDTQYF
TRBV7-2 CASSLAVNSYEQYF
TRBV7-8 CATGPVVGQPNTEAFF
TRBV11-3 CASSLPVWGTRPNTQYF
TRBV18 CASSPMTEQFF
TRBV5-1 CASSPAVSYNEQFF
TRBV3-1/TRBV3-2 CASSYTGELFF
TRBV11-3 CASSLFSASSTDTQYF
TRBV14 CASSWGSSTDTQYF
TRBV7-8 CASSRNTEAFF
TRBV6-2/TRBV6-3 CASSQLQRVYGLQYF
TRBV14 CASGLQGGMNTEAFF
TRBV4-3 CASSQFQSNEQFF